This TCR beta chain was recorded in a study of T cell responses to AZD1222 COVID-19 vaccine. Germline V gene data show CDR1 as KGHSH and CDR2 as LQKENI. V lost 3 bases and J lost 4; bases outside the gene matches: 4. This CDR3 is 14 amino acids long. Produced via immunoSEQ multiplex PCR; TCRdb's table is partial and in-frame only. The sample consists of tens of thousands of clones, around 80% of them appearing once. The sequencing here drew on peripheral blood, taken on day 0 of AZD1222 vaccination. The chain recombines TRBV18 with TRBJ1-2; 8 bases are shared with TRBD1. The receptor was isolated from an adult in good health. CDR3 loop: CASSPGDRSYGYTF. The CDR3 DNA sequence: TGTGCCAGCTCACCGGGGGACAGGTCCTATGGCTACACCTTC. The entire variable domain, with the rest obtained from reference TRBV18 and TRBJ1-2, is as follows: NAGVMQNPRHLVRRRGQEARLRCSPMKGHSHVYWYRQLPEEGLKFMVYLQKENIIDESGMPKERFSAEFPKEGPSILRIQQVVRGDSAAYFCASSPGDRSYGYTFGSGTRLTVV.